A single sample is the source of the 27 T cell receptor beta chains below, sequenced in a study of shared clonotypes between healthy human individuals. Clones were sequenced by immunoSEQ multiplex PCR, and TCRdb holds only the in-frame ones, with some missing. This table holds around 1,900,000 clones, approximately 92% found once. Terminally differentiated effector memory CD45RA+ cells were left out of the naive CD8 fraction, which was CD45RO-negative and positively selected for CCR7. Sequenced: naive CD8+ T cells from PBMCs. These receptors were collected from a man younger than 30 in good health. Some clones in this sample may be carry-over from other donors' samples.

The genes are TRBV6-1 and TRBJ2-7; 7 nucleotides match TRBD1. CDR1 is MNHNS and CDR2 is SASEGT in the germline V gene. This CDR3 is 17 amino acids long. Unmatched junction bases numbered 14, after V lost 3 bases and J lost 3 bases. For the CDR3, the DNA is TGTGCCAGCAGTGATGACAGCCTAGGGGGCCCCTACTACGAGCAGTACTTC. Translating it yields CASSDDSLGGPYYEQYF.

The chain is built from TRBV9 and TRBJ2-2; D is unresolved. Germline CDR1 reads SGDLS; CDR2 reads YYNGEE. The CDR3 runs to 17 residues. Trimming cost V 0 bases and J 7 bases, with 19 bases left between them. The CDR3 coding sequence is TGTGCCAGCAGCGTAGTGGGCAGGCCTTCGGTCGTCGGGGAGCTGTTTTTT. Amino acids: CASSVVGRPSVVGELFF.

The chain has TRBV6-5 and TRBJ2-1; 10 bases fit TRBD2. V gave up 6 bases and J gave up 8 bases; unmatched junction bases: 10. Germline V CDR1 and CDR2: MNHEY, SVGAGI. This CDR3 spans 15 amino acids. CDR3 region: CASSPTSGVMDEQFF. CDR3 DNA sequence: TGTGCCAGCAGCCCTACTAGCGGGGTCATGGATGAGCAGTTCTTC.

The chain couples TRBV2 to TRBJ1-1; D remains unclear. The CDR3 extends over 12 amino acids. Germline V gives CDR1 SNHLY, CDR2 FYNNEI. V lost 6 bases, J lost 1 base, and 6 bases lay in between. This CDR3 is CASRPQNTEAFF. In nucleotides, the CDR3 is TGTGCCAGCAGACCACAGAACACTGAAGCTTTCTTT.

The V call is TRBV5-1, the J call TRBJ2-7; no firm D call. V dropped 1 base and J dropped 5 bases, with 16 bases sitting between them. The germline CDR1 and CDR2 sequences are SGHRS and YFSETQ. The CDR3 consists of 15 residues. The CDR3 here is CASSLFEAPADEQYF. Written as DNA, the CDR3 is TGCGCCAGCAGCTTGTTTGAAGCCCCAGCCGACGAGCAGTACTTC.

The sample holds one count of this clone. CDR3 bases: TGTGCCAGCAGTACACTAGCGATAGATACGCAGTATTTT. Protein product: CASSTLAIDTQYF. The chain combines TRBV27 with TRBJ2-3, with 7 nucleotides matching TRBD2. This CDR3 contains 13 residues. The V and J ends lost 5 bases and 5 bases, in that order; junction bases with no gene match: 4. Germline V lookup: CDR1 MNHEY, CDR2 SMNVEV (reference sequence).

Turning to this clone: At the DNA level, this CDR3 is encoded by other sequences in the same sample as well. The rearrangement joins TRBV5-6 to TRBJ2-7; TRBD2 agrees at 7 bases. The germline V gene has CDR1 SGHDT and CDR2 YYEEEE. The CDR3 has 14 amino acids. J gave up 2 bases and V 0 bases, and 2 bases lay outside the gene matches. The CDR3 sequence is CASSLGGSTYEQYF. The DNA for the CDR3 is TGTGCCAGCAGCTTGGGCGGGAGTACCTACGAGCAGTACTTC. Full variable domain (rest looked up from reference TRBV5-6 and TRBJ2-7): DAGVTQSPTHLIKTRGQQVTLRCSPKSGHDTVSWYQQALGQGPQFIFQYYEEEERQRGNFPDRFSGHQFPNYSSELNVNALLLGDSALYLCASSLGGSTYEQYFGPGTRLTVT.

This rearrangement joins TRBV5-6 to TRBJ2-3; D may match TRBD1 or TRBD2 (5 bases each). CDR1 is SGHDT, CDR2 YYEEEE, per germline. V was shortened by 0 bases and J by 0 bases, with 8 bases between the two germline ends. There are 15 residues in the CDR3. CDR3: CASSLVRDSTDTQYF. The CDR3 bases are TGTGCCAGCAGCTTGGTTCGGGACAGCACAGATACGCAGTATTTT. Using reference TRBV5-6 and TRBJ2-3 for the parts outside the CDR3, the full variable domain is DAGVTQSPTHLIKTRGQQVTLRCSPKSGHDTVSWYQQALGQGPQFIFQYYEEEERQRGNFPDRFSGHQFPNYSSELNVNALLLGDSALYLCASSLVRDSTDTQYFGPGTRLTVL.

The genes are TRBV30 and TRBJ2-7; 8 bases agree with TRBD1. V shed 1 base, J shed 7 bases, and the junction held 9 bases outside the gene matches. The CDR3 length is 14 residues. Looked up from germline, CDR1 is GTSNPN and CDR2 is SVGIG (reference sequence). The CDR3 bases are TGTGCCTGGAGTGCCCCGGACAGGGTAAGTGAGCAGTACTTC. It specifies CAWSAPDRVSEQYF. Combining the CDR3 with reference TRBV30 and TRBJ2-7 gives the whole variable domain SQTIHQWPATLVQPVGSPLSLECTVEGTSNPNLYWYRQAAGRGLQLLFYSVGIGQISSEVPQNLSASRPQDRQFILSSKKLLLSDSGFYLCAWSAPDRVSEQYFGPGTRLTVT.

The CDR3 reads CASSQPGGLREQYF. The CDR3 nucleotides read TGTGCCAGCAGTCAACCGGGGGGACTACGCGAGCAGTACTTC. V and J are TRBV28 and TRBJ2-7; 7 bases are shared with TRBD2. Germline-derived CDR1 and CDR2 are MDHEN and SYDVKM. CDR3 length: 14 residues. Unmatched junction bases numbered 10, after V lost 5 bases and J lost 6 bases.

The chain links TRBV27 to TRBJ2-6, with D unresolved. Germline CDR1 reads MNHEY; CDR2 reads SMNVEV (reference sequence). The CDR3 length is 15 residues. Trimming took off 8 bases at V and 1 base at J, with 12 bases between the two ends. Here the CDR3 DNA reads TGTGCCAGCCCGAGGCAGGTATCTGGGGCCAACGTCCTGACTTTC. This encodes CASPRQVSGANVLTF.

The table lists this clone with a count of one. The sample carries other DNA sequences with the same CDR3. The rearrangement uses TRBV11-2 and TRBJ2-7, with D possibly matching TRBD2 (5 bases). The germline V gene has CDR1 SGHAT and CDR2 FQNNGV. V gave up 5 bases and J gave up 3 bases, with 14 bases separating them. CDR3 length equals 14 residues. CDR3: CASSPGTRSYEQYF. The CDR3 region has the DNA TGTGCCAGCAGCCCGGGAACTAGGAGCTACGAGCAGTACTTC.

The rearrangement joins TRBV27 to TRBJ2-1, with 7 bases that match TRBD2. This CDR3 spans 14 amino acids. Germline-derived CDR1 and CDR2 are MNHEY and SMNVEV (reference sequence). V trimming: 5 bases; J trimming: 3 bases; junction bases outside the gene matches: 4. CDR3 amino acids: CASSDRDYYNEQFF. The CDR3 bases are TGTGCCAGCAGTGACCGGGACTACTACAATGAGCAGTTCTTC.

The chain has TRBV21-1 and TRBJ1-5; no check of the table's D call, TRBD1, against the DNA was made. TRBV21-1 is a documented pseudogene. The CDR3 spans 18 residues. The CDR3 is CASTPRGEGLLEDQPQHF. CDR3 nucleotide sequence: TGTGCCAGCACCCCCAGGGGCGAGGGTTTATTGGAGGATCAGCCCCAGCATTTT.

This clone was seen only once. This sequence joins TRBV25-1 and TRBJ1-5; D not resolved. Germline assignment: CDR1 MGHDK and CDR2 SYGVNS. This CDR3 has 15 residues. Deletions cut 0 bases from V and 9 bases from J, with 15 bases between. The CDR3 reads CASSEYTVTDGPQHF. The CDR3 DNA sequence: TGTGCCAGCAGTGAATATACTGTCACCGACGGGCCCCAGCATTTT.

The chain couples TRBV2 to TRBJ2-1, with unresolved D. Germline assignment: CDR1 SNHLY and CDR2 FYNNEI. Trimming took 2 bases from V and 3 from J, leaving 8 bases between them. This CDR3 is built from 14 residues. The CDR3 sequence: CASSESPSYNEQFF. The CDR3 region has the DNA TGTGCCAGCAGTGAATCACCAAGCTACAATGAGCAGTTCTTC.

In DNA, the CDR3 is TGTGCCAGCAGTTATCGACAGGCGATCACTGAAGCTTTCTTT. Protein: CASSYRQAITEAFF. The chain couples TRBV6-5 to TRBJ1-1; TRBD1 might be the D (6 bases). Germline V lookup: CDR1 MNHEY, CDR2 SVGAGI. V was clipped by 3 bases and J by 4 bases, with 12 bases between them. CDR3 length equals 14 residues.

In its sample, this clone was seen once. This rearrangement joins TRBV6-1 to TRBJ2-2; D is tentatively TRBD1 or TRBD2 (5 bases each). CDR1 and CDR2 from the germline V gene are MNHNS and SASEGT. The CDR3 has 15 amino acids. The ends were cut back, 2 bases at V and 7 bases at J, with 14 bases in the middle. In DNA form, the CDR3 reads TGTGCCAGCAGTGAAAGATGGCTTGGGGGCGGGGAGCTGTTTTTT. It encodes CASSERWLGGGELFF.

This chain uses TRBV10-3 with TRBJ2-4, with a tentative D call TRBD2 (5 bases). Trimming stripped 10 bases from V and 3 bases from J, with 22 bases between. CDR1 and CDR2 from the germline V gene are ENHRY and SYGVKD. This CDR3 is built from 16 residues. The CDR3 loop reads CATSMAGKAVKNIQYF. CDR3 coding DNA: TGTGCCACATCTATGGCCGGGAAGGCTGTCAAAAACATTCAGTACTTC.

J is TRBJ1-1 and V is TRBV20-1; tentative D call: TRBD1 (5 bases). Between the trimmed V and J ends, which lost 6 bases and 6 bases, there was a span of 11 bases. CDR1 is DFQATT, CDR2 SNEGSKA, per germline (reference sequence). The CDR3 is made up of 11 amino acids. The CDR3 region has the DNA TGCAGTGCCCAGGGAACCCCTGAAGCTTTCTTT. Translation: CSAQGTPEAFF.

The chain combines TRBV7-8 with TRBJ1-2, with D perhaps matching TRBD1 (5 bases). V lost 1 base and J 7 bases, leaving 13 bases between the germline ends. This CDR3 is 14 amino acids long. Germline assignment: CDR1 SGHVS and CDR2 FQNEAQ. CDR3 in amino acids: CASSLVRDRSGYTF. In nucleotides, the CDR3 is TGTGCCAGCAGCTTAGTTCGGGACCGTAGTGGCTACACCTTC.

The rearrangement joins TRBV29-1 to TRBJ2-1; 13 bases are a match to TRBD2. Trimming at V came to 3 bases and at J to 9 bases, leaving 17 bases not matched to a gene. The CDR3 runs 18 residues. The germline V gene has CDR1 SQVTM and CDR2 ANQGSEA. The CDR3 loop is CSVEGRLAGGKTGGEQFF. As DNA, the CDR3 is TGCAGCGTTGAGGGCCGACTAGCGGGAGGAAAAACCGGGGGTGAGCAGTTCTTC.

The V and J genes are TRBV15 and TRBJ2-1; 9 nucleotides agree with TRBD2. CDR1 is LNHNV and CDR2 is YYDKDF in the germline V gene (reference sequence). CDR3 length: 12 residues. V shed 4 bases, J shed 10 bases, and the junction held 2 bases outside the gene matches. The CDR3 region has the DNA TGTGCCACCAGCACGCGGGAGGGGGAGCAGTTCTTC. Amino acid sequence: CATSTREGEQFF.

V gene TRBV25-1 combines with J gene TRBJ2-5, with TRBD2 identical over 8 bases. The V and J ends lost 3 bases and 2 bases, in that order; junction bases with no gene match: 8. The germline V gene encodes CDR1 MGHDK and CDR2 SYGVNS. CDR3 length equals 16 residues. The CDR3 is CASSDPGRGWQETQYF. CDR3 DNA sequence: TGTGCCAGCAGTGACCCCGGGAGGGGCTGGCAAGAGACCCAGTACTTC. Using reference TRBV25-1 and TRBJ2-5 for the parts outside the CDR3, the full variable domain is EADIYQTPRYLVIGTGKKITLECSQTMGHDKMYWYQQDPGMELHLIHYSYGVNSTEKGDLSSESTVSRIRTEHFPLTLESARPSHTSQYLCASSDPGRGWQETQYFGPGTRLLVL.

The genes are TRBV15 and TRBJ2-5, with D perhaps being TRBD1 or TRBD2 (6 bases each). V lost 0 bases and J lost 2, with 16 bases in between. Germline V gene sequence: CDR1 LNHNV, CDR2 YYDKDF (reference sequence). The CDR3 extends over 17 amino acids. CDR3 residues: CATSRDWRGVAQETQYF. The CDR3 region has the DNA TGTGCCACCAGCAGAGATTGGAGGGGGGTAGCACAAGAGACCCAGTACTTC.

The sample holds one count of this clone. This specimen includes other DNA sequences encoding the same CDR3. The chain couples TRBV27 to TRBJ2-7; the match to TRBD1 covers 9 bases. CDR1 MNHEY and CDR2 SMNVEV come from the germline V gene (reference sequence). This CDR3 spans 13 amino acids. V was pared by 6 bases and J by 2 bases, with 2 bases of the junction left unmatched. CDR3 in DNA: TGTGCCAGCAGGGACAGGGGCCCCTACGAGCAGTACTTC. Translating it yields CASRDRGPYEQYF.

The V call is TRBV19, the J call TRBJ2-1; 10 nucleotides line up with TRBD2. Germline CDR1 is LNHDA and CDR2 is SQIVND (reference sequence). The V and J ends lost 5 bases and 7 bases, in that order; junction bases with no gene match: 11. This CDR3 is built from 16 residues. The DNA for the CDR3 is TGTGCCAGTAGTCCGTCGGGACTAGCGCCAATTAATGAGCAGTTCTTC. Translating it yields CASSPSGLAPINEQFF.